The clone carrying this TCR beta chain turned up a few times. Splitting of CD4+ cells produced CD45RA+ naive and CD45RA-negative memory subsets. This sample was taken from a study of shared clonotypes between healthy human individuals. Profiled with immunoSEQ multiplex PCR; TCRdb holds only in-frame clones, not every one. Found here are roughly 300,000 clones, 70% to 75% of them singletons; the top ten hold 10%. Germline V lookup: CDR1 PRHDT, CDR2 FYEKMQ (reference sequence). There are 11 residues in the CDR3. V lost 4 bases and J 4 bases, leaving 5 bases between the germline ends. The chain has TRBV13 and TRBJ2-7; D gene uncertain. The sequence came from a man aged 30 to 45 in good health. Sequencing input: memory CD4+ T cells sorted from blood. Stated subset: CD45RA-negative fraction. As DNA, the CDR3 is TGTGCCAGCAGCTACAATTACGAGCAGTACTTC. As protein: CASSYNYEQYF.